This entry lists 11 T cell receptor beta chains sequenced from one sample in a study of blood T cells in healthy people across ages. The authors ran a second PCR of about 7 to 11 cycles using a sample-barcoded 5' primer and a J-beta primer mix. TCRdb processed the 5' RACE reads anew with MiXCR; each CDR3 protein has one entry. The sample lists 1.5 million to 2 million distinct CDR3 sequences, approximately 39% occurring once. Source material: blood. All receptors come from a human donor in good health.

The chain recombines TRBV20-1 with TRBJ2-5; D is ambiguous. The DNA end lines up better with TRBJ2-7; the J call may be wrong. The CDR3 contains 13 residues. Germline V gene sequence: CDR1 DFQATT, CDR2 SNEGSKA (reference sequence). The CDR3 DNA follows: TGCAGTGCTAGATTTGGAAACACCTACGAGCAGTACTTC. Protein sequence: CSARFGNTYEQYF.

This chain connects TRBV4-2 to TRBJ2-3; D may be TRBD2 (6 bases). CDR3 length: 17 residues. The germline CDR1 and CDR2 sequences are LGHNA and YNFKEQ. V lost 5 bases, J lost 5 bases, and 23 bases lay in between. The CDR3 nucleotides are TGTGCCAGCAGCTCACGTCGACTAGAACCTGAGGTAGATACGCAGTATTTT. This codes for CASSSRRLEPEVDTQYF.

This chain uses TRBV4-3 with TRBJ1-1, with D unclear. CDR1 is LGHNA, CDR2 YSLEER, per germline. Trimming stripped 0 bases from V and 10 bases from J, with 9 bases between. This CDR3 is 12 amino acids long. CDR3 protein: CASSQESGGAFF. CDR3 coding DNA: TGCGCCAGCAGCCAAGAAAGCGGAGGAGCTTTCTTT.

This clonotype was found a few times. The CDR3 DNA is TGCAGTGCCCAGGGCCAATCCTACGAGCAGTACTTC. Translated, it gives CSAQGQSYEQYF. The V and J genes are TRBV20-1 and TRBJ2-7, with a possible D match to TRBD1 (5 bases). This CDR3 contains 12 residues. V dropped 6 bases and J dropped 1 base, with 10 bases sitting between them. In germline, CDR1 is DFQATT, CDR2 SNEGSKA (reference sequence).

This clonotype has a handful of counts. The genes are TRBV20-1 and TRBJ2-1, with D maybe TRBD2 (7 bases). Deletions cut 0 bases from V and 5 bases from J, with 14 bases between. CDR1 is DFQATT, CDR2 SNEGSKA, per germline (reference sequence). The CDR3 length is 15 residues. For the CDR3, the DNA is TGCAGTGCTAGAGATTGGCGGGGGCTAAACAATGAGCAGTTCTTC. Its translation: CSARDWRGLNNEQFF.

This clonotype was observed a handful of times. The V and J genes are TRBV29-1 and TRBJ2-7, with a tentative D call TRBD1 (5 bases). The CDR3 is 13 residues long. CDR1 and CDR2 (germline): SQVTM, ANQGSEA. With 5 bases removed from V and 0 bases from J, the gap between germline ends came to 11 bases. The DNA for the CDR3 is TGCAGCGTTTACCGACAGAACTCCTACGAGCAGTACTTC. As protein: CSVYRQNSYEQYF.

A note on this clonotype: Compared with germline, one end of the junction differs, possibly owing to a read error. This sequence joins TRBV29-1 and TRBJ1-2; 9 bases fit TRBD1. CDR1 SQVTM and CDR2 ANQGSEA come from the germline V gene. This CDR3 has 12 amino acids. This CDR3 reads CSLEGQGYGYTF. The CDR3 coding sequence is TGCAGCCTTGAGGGACAGGGCTATGGCTACACCTTC.

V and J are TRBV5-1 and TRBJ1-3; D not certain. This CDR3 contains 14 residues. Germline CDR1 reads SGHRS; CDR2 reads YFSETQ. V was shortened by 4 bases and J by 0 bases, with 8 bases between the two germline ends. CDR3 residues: CASSGSNSGNTIYF. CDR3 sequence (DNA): TGCGCCAGCAGCGGGAGCAACTCTGGAAACACCATATATTTT.

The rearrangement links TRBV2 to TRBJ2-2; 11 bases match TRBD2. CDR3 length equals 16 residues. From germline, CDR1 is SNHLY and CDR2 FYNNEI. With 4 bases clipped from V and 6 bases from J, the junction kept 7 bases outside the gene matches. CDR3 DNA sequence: TGTGCCAGCAGTGTGTCCCTACTAGCGGGGGCCGGGGAGCTGTTTTTT. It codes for CASSVSLLAGAGELFF.

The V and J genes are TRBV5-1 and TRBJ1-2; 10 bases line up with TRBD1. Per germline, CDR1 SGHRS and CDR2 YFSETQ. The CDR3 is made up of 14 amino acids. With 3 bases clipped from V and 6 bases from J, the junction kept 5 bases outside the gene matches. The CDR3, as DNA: TGCGCCAGCAGCTCGCCTGGGACAGGGGATGGCTACACCTTC. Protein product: CASSSPGTGDGYTF.

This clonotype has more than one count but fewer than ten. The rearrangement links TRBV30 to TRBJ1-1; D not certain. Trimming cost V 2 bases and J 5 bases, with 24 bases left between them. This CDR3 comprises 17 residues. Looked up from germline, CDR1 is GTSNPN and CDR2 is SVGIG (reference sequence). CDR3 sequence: CAWSWAYSAWEGTEAFF. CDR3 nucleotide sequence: TGTGCCTGGAGTTGGGCTTATAGCGCCTGGGAAGGGACTGAAGCTTTCTTT.